The clone carrying this T cell receptor (beta chain) was picked up a small number of times. Its target is not known. This sample stems from a study of cytomegalovirus exposure and HLA in healthy donors. The study, taken as a whole, reports: Several of the most significant clusters appeared linked to common viral pathogens, based on a later analysis. In vitro, three CMV-associated chains proved specific for CMV antigens.

This CDR3 region has 15 residues. The germline V gene encodes CDR1 MNHEY and CDR2 SVGAGI. Trimming took 2 bases from V and 1 from J; bases not matched to a gene: 2. PCR employed 60 Vbeta and 13 Jbeta primers. Some clones are missing from TCRdb's copy, which holds only in-frame ones; the method was immunoSEQ multiplex PCR. The repertoire holds about 82,000 clones, with roughly 80% as singletons. The clonotype was recovered from a woman in her forties or fifties in good health and CMV-seropositive. The specimen was PBMCs. The chain links TRBV6-5 to TRBJ2-1, with 7 bases lining up with TRBD2. CDR3 protein: CASSYREGSYNEQFF. CDR3 bases: TGTGCCAGCAGTTACAGGGAGGGGTCCTACAATGAGCAGTTCTTC.